A selection of T cell receptor beta chains follows, all from one sample in a study of T-cell reconstitution after alpha-beta-depleted transplantation in children. TCRdb recomputed calls from the PCR reads with MiXCR, one row per CDR3 protein. This sample has almost 500,000 distinct CDR3 sequences, with roughly 10% found just once. Material: PBMCs, obtained before TCRalphabeta/CD19-depleted stem cell transplant. Receptors were obtained from a child aged 2 to 15 with inherited bone marrow failure, due to receive a stem cell transplant. CDR3s include the opening cysteine and the closing phenylalanine or tryptophan. D genes are given only for firm matches. Clone size is shown for a subset of rows, as once, few, many or a class of expanded clone.

clone_size j_call d_call v_call cdr3_nt cdr3_aa
. TRBJ1-2 . TRBV18 TGTGCCAGCTCAGCCGTCAACTATGGCTACACCTTC CASSAVNYGYTF
. TRBJ2-1 TRBD2 TRBV11-2 TGTGCCAGCAGCTTCATTTCTATAGCTAGCGGGATGGGCAATGAGCAGTTCTTC CASSFISIASGMGNEQFF
many TRBJ1-1 . TRBV10-1 TGCGCCAGCAGTGAAGGACCGATGAACACTGAAGCTTTCTTT CASSEGPMNTEAFF
many TRBJ2-7 . TRBV24-1 TGTGCCACCAGTGATTGGCGGGAAGGCTCCTACGAGCAGTACTTC CATSDWREGSYEQYF
few TRBJ1-1 . TRBV6-1 TGTGCCAGCAGTCAAACCGGGCCGGGGACTGAAGCTTTCTTT CASSQTGPGTEAFF
many TRBJ2-7 TRBD1 TRBV4-3 TGCGCCAGCAGCCATCCGGGACAGGGGTTTTACGAGCAGTACTTC CASSHPGQGFYEQYF
many TRBJ2-3 . TRBV12-5 TGTGCTAGTGGTTTGACCCTCGGGGGACTCACAGATACGCAGTATTTT CASGLTLGGLTDTQYF
few TRBJ1-1 . TRBV7-9 TGTGCCAGCAGCGCGACAGTTAGCACTGAAGCTTTCTTT CASSATVSTEAFF
. TRBJ2-1 TRBD1 TRBV5-4 TGTGCCAGCAGGTGGGATACAGGGGGCAATGAGCAGTTCTTC CASRWDTGGNEQFF
. TRBJ2-5 . TRBV5-4 TGTGCCAGCAGCTTGGATGGACTCATAAGGGAGACCCAGTACTTC CASSLDGLIRETQYF
many TRBJ2-1 TRBD2 TRBV6-2/TRBV6-3 TGTGCCAGGCGGGAGGGCCCTTACAATGAGCAGTTCTTC CARREGPYNEQFF
. TRBJ2-7 . TRBV4-3 TGCGCCAGCAGCCAAGATCTGGGACGGGACTACGAGCAGTACTTC CASSQDLGRDYEQYF
many TRBJ2-2 . TRBV12-3/TRBV12-4 TGTGCCAGCAGTTTCGGTCGGGAGCTGTTTTTT CASSFGRELFF
many TRBJ2-5 . TRBV4-2 TGTGCCAGCAGCCAAGTAGGTGCCCAAGAGACCCAGTACTTC CASSQVGAQETQYF
many TRBJ1-2 . TRBV7-9 TGTGCCAGCAGCCCGCAGATTAACTATGGCTACACCTTC CASSPQINYGYTF
many TRBJ2-1 TRBD2 TRBV20-1 TGCAGTGCCCAGACTAGCGGGAGTATGTATGAGCAGTTCTTC CSAQTSGSMYEQFF
many TRBJ2-7 . TRBV20-1 TGCAGCGGGAAACAGGGAGGGGACGAGCAGTACTTC CSGKQGGDEQYF
many TRBJ2-1 . TRBV7-8 TGTGCCAGCAGCTTACCGGCAGCGCCCCAGTTCTTC CASSLPAAPQFF
few TRBJ2-2 TRBD2 TRBV5-4 TGTGCCAGCAGCTTGGCTGGGGCGGGAGGATCAGGGGCCGGGGAGCTGTTTTTT CASSLAGAGGSGAGELFF
few TRBJ2-3 . TRBV5-4 TGTGCCAGCAGCTTTGGACTGGGCCCTGCAGATACGCAGTATTTT CASSFGLGPADTQYF
many TRBJ2-7 . TRBV12-3/TRBV12-4 TGTGCCTCCAAAGGGAGTGGGTACGAGCAGTACTTC CASKGSGYEQYF
many TRBJ2-7 . TRBV7-9 TGTGCCAGCAGCCTCGCAGGGGCGCCCGAGCAGTACTTC CASSLAGAPEQYF
many TRBJ2-1 . TRBV20-1 TGCAGTGCTAGATTACTGGAGGATGAGCAGTTCTTC CSARLLEDEQFF
many TRBJ2-1 . TRBV4-1 TGCGCCAGCAGCCCTAATGACCCCTACAATGAGCAGTTCTTC CASSPNDPYNEQFF
. TRBJ2-3 . TRBV19 TGTGCCAGTAGTAACTCCCGAGCTCCGGAAGGCCCTCGGTATTTT CASSNSRAPEGPRYF
few TRBJ2-7 . TRBV4-3 TGCGCCAGCAGCCATGGACGGACAGACTCCCAGGGCGAGCAGTACTTC CASSHGRTDSQGEQYF
many TRBJ2-5 TRBD2 TRBV4-3 TGCGCCAGCAGCCAAGGCCTAGCGGGGCAAGAGACCCAGTACTTC CASSQGLAGQETQYF
. TRBJ1-2 TRBD1 TRBV27 TGTGCCAGCAGTCCGTTCTCCGGGACAGGGGTTGGCTACACCTTC CASSPFSGTGVGYTF
many TRBJ1-2 . TRBV11-2 TGTGCCAGCAGCTTGGACCCCGGCTATGGCTACACCTTC CASSLDPGYGYTF
. TRBJ1-2 . TRBV27 TGTGCCAGCAGTCCGCAGTGGGCCTCCTATGGCTACACCTTC CASSPQWASYGYTF
many TRBJ2-2 . TRBV29-1 TGCAGCGTGCAGGGGAGCGGGGAGCTGTTTTTT CSVQGSGELFF
many TRBJ2-1 . TRBV28 TGTGCGATGGCTAGCGCACTATACAATGAGCAGTTCTTC CAMASALYNEQFF
. TRBJ2-1 TRBD2 TRBV6-2/TRBV6-3 TGTGCCAGCAGTTACCCTAGCGGGTCAGACAATGAGCAGTTCTTC CASSYPSGSDNEQFF
many TRBJ2-5 TRBD2 TRBV7-8 TGTGCCAGCAGCCCCCTTGCGGGAGGGCTGCAAGAGACCCAGTACTTC CASSPLAGGLQETQYF
many TRBJ2-1 TRBD2 TRBV29-1 TGCAGCGGTACGGGACTAGCGGCCTACAATGAGCAGTTCTTC CSGTGLAAYNEQFF
. TRBJ2-2 TRBD2 TRBV27 TGTGCCAGCAGCAAAGGGACTAGCCCGAACACCGGGGAGCTGTTTTTT CASSKGTSPNTGELFF
many TRBJ2-3 . TRBV20-1 TGCAGTGCACTAGTGGGGGTCACAGATACGCAGTATTTT CSALVGVTDTQYF
. TRBJ1-2 TRBD1 TRBV15 TGTGCCACCAGCAGAGGGGACAGGGATTACTATGGCTACACCTTC CATSRGDRDYYGYTF
many TRBJ1-1 TRBD1 TRBV25-1 TGTGCCAGCAGTAAGAACAGGGGGCGGAGGGCTGAAGCTTTCTTT CASSKNRGRRAEAFF
many TRBJ2-1 TRBD2 TRBV20-1 TGCAGTGCTAGGGGAGCGGGAGGGGGCTATGAGCAGTTCTTC CSARGAGGGYEQFF
many TRBJ2-7 TRBD1 TRBV5-1 TGCGCCAGCAGCCCGGACAGGGACCGTGCTTCCTACGAGCAGTACTTC CASSPDRDRASYEQYF
few TRBJ1-4 . TRBV28 TGTGCCAGCAACGTCTTGGGACTCGCAACTAATGAAAAACTGTTTTTT CASNVLGLATNEKLFF
many TRBJ2-3 TRBD2 TRBV6-5 TGTGCCAGCAGTTACGCGGGAGTGGAAGATACGCAGTATTTT CASSYAGVEDTQYF
few TRBJ2-7 TRBD2 TRBV29-1 TGCAGCGTGAGAGCGGGAGGTTCGTACGAGCAGTACTTC CSVRAGGSYEQYF
many TRBJ1-6 . TRBV6-5 TGTGCCAGCAGTTCAGGCCCAAGGTTAAGCTCCTATAATTCACCCCTCCACTTT CASSSGPRLSSYNSPLHF
many TRBJ2-3 . TRBV20-1 TGCAGTGCTAGAGATCGGGGCAGAGCTGATACGCAGTATTTT CSARDRGRADTQYF
many TRBJ2-5 . TRBV6-1 TGTGCCAGCAGTGAATGGGGGGCAGGGGAAAAAGAGACCCAGTACTTC CASSEWGAGEKETQYF